This T cell receptor beta chain derives from a study of blood T cell repertoires in COVID-19. Whole-study context: Sources were T cells, B-cell-depleted T cells, or PBMCs; the material itself was cDNA or gDNA.

The method was immunoSEQ multiplex PCR; TCRdb's version includes in-frame clones alone and lacks a portion of them. The table lists roughly 8,300 clones, 80% to 90% of them singletons. This CDR3 region has 14 residues. V was shortened by 1 base and J by 1 base, with 5 bases between the two germline ends. CDR1 and CDR2 from the germline V gene are LNHDA and SQIVND (reference sequence). Material for sequencing was peripheral blood. This clonotype was obtained from a man aged 60 to 69 with acute or convalescent COVID-19. The rearrangement uses TRBV19 and TRBJ1-5; possibly TRBD1 for D (5 bases). The CDR3 here is CASSIAGSNQPQHF. The CDR3 coding sequence is TGTGCCAGTAGTATAGCAGGGAGCAATCAGCCCCAGCATTTT. Combining the CDR3 with reference TRBV19 and TRBJ1-5 gives the whole variable domain DGGITQSPKYLFRKEGQNVTLSCEQNLNHDAMYWYRQDPGQGLRLIYYSQIVNDFQKGDIAEGYSVSREKKESFPLTVTSAQKNPTAFYLCASSIAGSNQPQHFGDGTRLSIL.